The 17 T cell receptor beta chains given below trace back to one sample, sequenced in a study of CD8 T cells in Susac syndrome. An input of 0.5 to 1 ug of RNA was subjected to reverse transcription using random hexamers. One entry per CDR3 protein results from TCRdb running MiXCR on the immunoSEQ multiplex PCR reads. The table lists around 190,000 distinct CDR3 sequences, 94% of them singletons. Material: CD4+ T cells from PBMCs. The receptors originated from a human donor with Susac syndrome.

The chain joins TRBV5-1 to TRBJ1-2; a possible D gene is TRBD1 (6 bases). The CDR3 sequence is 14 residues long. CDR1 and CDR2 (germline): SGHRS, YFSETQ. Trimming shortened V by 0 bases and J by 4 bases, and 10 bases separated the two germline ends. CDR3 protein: CASSLERGAYGYTF. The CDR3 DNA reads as TGCGCCAGCAGCTTGGAGAGGGGGGCCTATGGCTACACCTTC.

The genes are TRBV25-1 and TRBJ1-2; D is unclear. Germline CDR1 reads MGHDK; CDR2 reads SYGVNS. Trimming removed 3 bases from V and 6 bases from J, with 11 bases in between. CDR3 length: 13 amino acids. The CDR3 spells CASSDFISNGYTF. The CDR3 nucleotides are TGTGCCAGCAGTGACTTCATCTCTAATGGCTACACCTTC.

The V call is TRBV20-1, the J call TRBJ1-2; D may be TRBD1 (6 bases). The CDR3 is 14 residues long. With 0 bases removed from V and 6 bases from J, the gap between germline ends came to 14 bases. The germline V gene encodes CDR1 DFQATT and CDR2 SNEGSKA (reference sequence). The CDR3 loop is CSAREPQGTDGYTF. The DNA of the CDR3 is TGCAGTGCTAGAGAGCCTCAGGGGACCGATGGCTACACCTTC.

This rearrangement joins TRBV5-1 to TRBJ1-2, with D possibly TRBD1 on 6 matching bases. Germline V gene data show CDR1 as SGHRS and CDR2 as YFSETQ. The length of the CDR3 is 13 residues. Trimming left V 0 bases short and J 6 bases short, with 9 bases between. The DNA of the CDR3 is TGCGCCAGCAGCTTGGCCGGGGACAATGGCTACACCTTC. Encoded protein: CASSLAGDNGYTF.

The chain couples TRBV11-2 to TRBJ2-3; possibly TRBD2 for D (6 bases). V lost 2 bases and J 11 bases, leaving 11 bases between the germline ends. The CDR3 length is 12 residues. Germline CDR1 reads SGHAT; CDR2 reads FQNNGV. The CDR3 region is CASSLFAGRQYF. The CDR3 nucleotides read TGTGCCAGCAGCTTATTTGCGGGGAGGCAGTATTTT.

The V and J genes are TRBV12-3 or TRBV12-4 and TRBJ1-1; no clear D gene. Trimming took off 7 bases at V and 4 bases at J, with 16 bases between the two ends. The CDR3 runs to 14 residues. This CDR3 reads CASTSVAVGTEAFF. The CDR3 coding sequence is TGTGCCAGCACCTCAGTGGCGGTGGGCACTGAAGCTTTCTTT.

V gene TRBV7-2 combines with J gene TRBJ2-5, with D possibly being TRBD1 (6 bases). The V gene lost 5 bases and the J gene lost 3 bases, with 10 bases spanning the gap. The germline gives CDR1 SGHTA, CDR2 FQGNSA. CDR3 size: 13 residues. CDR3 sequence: CASSTRQEETQYF. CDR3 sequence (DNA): TGTGCCAGCAGCACCAGACAGGAAGAGACCCAGTACTTC.

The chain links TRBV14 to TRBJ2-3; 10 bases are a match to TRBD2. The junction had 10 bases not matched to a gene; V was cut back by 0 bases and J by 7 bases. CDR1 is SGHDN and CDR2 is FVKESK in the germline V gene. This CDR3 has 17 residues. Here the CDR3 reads CASSQDSQAGGRNTQYF. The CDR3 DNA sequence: TGTGCCAGCAGCCAAGATTCCCAAGCGGGGGGGCGGAATACGCAGTATTTT.

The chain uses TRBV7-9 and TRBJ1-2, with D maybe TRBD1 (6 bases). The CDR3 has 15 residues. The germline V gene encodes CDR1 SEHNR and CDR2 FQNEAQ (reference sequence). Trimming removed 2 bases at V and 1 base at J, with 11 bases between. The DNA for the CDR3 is TGTGCCAGCAGCTTACCCGAACAGGGTAACTATGGCTACACCTTC. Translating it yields CASSLPEQGNYGYTF.

This chain's CDR3 is CASSRKNTEAFF. The CDR3 DNA reads TGTGCCAGCTCACGGAAGAACACTGAAGCTTTCTTT. This rearrangement joins TRBV18 to TRBJ1-1; D not resolved. Germline-derived CDR1 and CDR2 are KGHSH and LQKENI. This CDR3 has 12 amino acids. Trimming stripped 4 bases from V and 1 base from J, with 4 bases between.

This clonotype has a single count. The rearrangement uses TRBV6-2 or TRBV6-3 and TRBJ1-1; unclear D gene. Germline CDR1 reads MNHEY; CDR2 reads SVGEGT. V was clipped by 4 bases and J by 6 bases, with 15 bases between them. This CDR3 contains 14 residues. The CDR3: CASSFVDFFPEAFF. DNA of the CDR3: TGTGCCAGCAGTTTTGTAGATTTTTTCCCTGAAGCTTTCTTT.

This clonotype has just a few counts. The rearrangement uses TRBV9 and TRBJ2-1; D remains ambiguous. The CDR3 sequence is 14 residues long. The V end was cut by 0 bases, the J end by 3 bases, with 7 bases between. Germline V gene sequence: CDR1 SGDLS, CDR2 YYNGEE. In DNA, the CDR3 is TGTGCCAGCAGCGTAGCCGGTAGCTACAATGAGCAGTTCTTC. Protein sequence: CASSVAGSYNEQFF.

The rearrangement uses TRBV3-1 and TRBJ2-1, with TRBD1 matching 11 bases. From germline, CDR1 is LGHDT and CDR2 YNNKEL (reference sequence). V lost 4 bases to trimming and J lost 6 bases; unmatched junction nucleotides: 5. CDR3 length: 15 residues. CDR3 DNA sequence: TGTGCCAGCAGCCTGGGACAGGGGGAGACCAATGAGCAGTTCTTC. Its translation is CASSLGQGETNEQFF.

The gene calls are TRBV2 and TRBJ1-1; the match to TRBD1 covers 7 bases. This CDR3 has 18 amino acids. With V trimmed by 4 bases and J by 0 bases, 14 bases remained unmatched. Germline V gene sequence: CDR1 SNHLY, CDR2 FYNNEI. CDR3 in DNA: TGTGCCAGCAGTGTGACCCCGGGACAGCCTTCCATGAACACTGAAGCTTTCTTT. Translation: CASSVTPGQPSMNTEAFF.

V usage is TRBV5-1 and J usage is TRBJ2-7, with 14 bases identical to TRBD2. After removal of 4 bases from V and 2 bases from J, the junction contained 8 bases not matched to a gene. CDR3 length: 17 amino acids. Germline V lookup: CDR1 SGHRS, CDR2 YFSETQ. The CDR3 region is CASSASGTSGGPYEQYF. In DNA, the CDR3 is TGCGCCAGCAGCGCTTCCGGGACTAGCGGGGGTCCCTACGAGCAGTACTTC.

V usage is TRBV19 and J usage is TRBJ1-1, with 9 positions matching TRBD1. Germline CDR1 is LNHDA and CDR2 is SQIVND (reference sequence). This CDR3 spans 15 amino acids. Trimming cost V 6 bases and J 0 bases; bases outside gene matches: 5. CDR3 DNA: TGTGCCAGTAGGACAGGGGGTACAATGAACACTGAAGCTTTCTTT. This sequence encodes CASRTGGTMNTEAFF.

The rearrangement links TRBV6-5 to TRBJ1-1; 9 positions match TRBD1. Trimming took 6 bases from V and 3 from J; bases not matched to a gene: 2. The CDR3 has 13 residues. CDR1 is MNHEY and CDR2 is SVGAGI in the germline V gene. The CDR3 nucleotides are TGTGCCAGCAGATACAGGGGGCACACTGAAGCTTTCTTT. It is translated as CASRYRGHTEAFF.